This T cell receptor beta chain was documented in a study of technical replicates of blood from a handful of donors. The germline V gene has CDR1 LNHDA and CDR2 SQIVND (reference sequence). The CDR3 is made up of 14 amino acids. Trimming cost V 8 bases and J 0 bases, with 14 bases left between them. Generated by immunoSEQ multiplex PCR, the TCRdb table keeps only in-frame clones and is missing some. The sample has about 70,000 clones, approximately 96% seen once; the top ten hold around 0.37%. The sequenced material came from T cells isolated from PBMCs. The TCR originated in a human donor in good health. The genes are TRBV19 and TRBJ2-7; D unclear. The CDR3 coding sequence is TGTGCCAGTGGGCCCACAGTAGGCTCCTACGAGCAGTACTTC. This codes for CASGPTVGSYEQYF.